This TCR beta chain was sequenced in a study of T cell repertoires in cytomegalovirus infection. Study overall: Recently described HLA-C-restricted plus well-studied HLA-B-restricted CMV epitopes were used. CMV infection and matching HLA type were both indicated by public TCR beta signatures.

Findings and caveats of the study: Within the response measured ex vivo, HLA-C-restricted CMV-specific TCR beta clonotypes were dominant.

TCRdb reanalysed the reads using MiXCR and keeps one entry per CDR3 protein. The table lists 28,000 or so distinct CDR3 sequences, 15% to 20% of them singletons, with approximately 80% in the top ten. CDR1 and CDR2 (germline): MDHEN, SYDVKM. CDR3 length: 12 amino acids. Trimming shortened V by 5 bases and J by 6 bases, and 10 bases separated the two germline ends. A word on this clonotype: Its antigen remains unidentified.

V is TRBV28 and J is TRBJ1-2; no firm D call. The sequencing used CD8+ T cells from cultured PBMCs, collected from culture after CMV antigen stimulation. The receptor was derived from a human donor in good health (CMV status not recorded). Some clones in this sample may be carry-over from other donors' samples. The CDR3 is CASSPPVDGYTF. For the CDR3, the DNA is TGTGCCAGCAGTCCCCCGGTTGATGGCTACACCTTC.